This is a list of T cell receptor beta chains from one sample in a study of T cell changes during pregnancy in multiple sclerosis. The repertoire was sequenced with immunoSEQ multiplex PCR; TCRdb's copy has only in-frame clones and lacks some. The profile shows tens of thousands of clones, about 88% of them singletons. Source: CD4+ T cells from peripheral blood mononuclear cells, taken after pregnancy. These receptor sequences come from a female donor with multiple sclerosis, enrolled in a pregnancy study. The CDR3 runs from the conserved cysteine through the conserved F or W. A D gene is named only where the DNA matches it firmly. Rows may omit the clone size; those that give it use once, few, many or a size class.

>TRBJ2-5|TRBV19|NA|TRBD2
TGTGCCAGTAGTAAGGCCGGAGGACTAGCGGGAGGGCAAGAGACCCAGTACTTC
CASSKAGGLAGGQETQYF
>TRBJ1-4|TRBV11-2|NA|TRBD1
TGTGCCAGCAGCCTGGGTACAGGGGTTGTTAAAAAACTGTTTTTT
CASSLGTGVVKKLFF
>TRBJ1-4|TRBV7-2|NA|NA
TGTGCCAGCGGTCGGGACTGGGATGAAAAACTGTTTTTT
CASGRDWDEKLFF
>TRBJ2-3|TRBV11-2|NA|TRBD2
TGTGCCAGCAGCTTACAAGGTCTAGCGGGTGTAGATACGCAGTATTTT
CASSLQGLAGVDTQYF
>TRBJ2-2|TRBV7-2|NA|TRBD2
TGTGCCAGCAGCTTAGCGGGACTAGGGAACACCGGGGAGCTGTTTTTT
CASSLAGLGNTGELFF
>TRBJ2-5|TRBV10-3|NA|TRBD2
TGTGCCATCTCGGGGCGGGAGAAGGAGACCCAGTACTTC
CAISGREKETQYF
>TRBJ2-1|TRBV2|NA|NA
TGTGCCAGCAGTCTCACTGGGAGCTCCTACAATGAGCAGTTCTTC
CASSLTGSSYNEQFF
>TRBJ1-2|TRBV7-2|NA|NA
TGTGCCAGCAGCTTAGTAGCGGGGGGCGGCTATGGCTACACCTTC
CASSLVAGGGYGYTF
>TRBJ2-1|TRBV10-3|NA|TRBD2
TGTGCCATCAGCTGGTCTCTAGCGGGAGCGACGGATGAGCAGTTCTTC
CAISWSLAGATDEQFF
>TRBJ1-3|TRBV4-2|NA|NA
TGTGCCAGCAGCCAACAGGGTGGAAACACCATATATTTT
CASSQQGGNTIYF
>TRBJ2-7|TRBV7-2|NA|TRBD1
TGTGCCAGCAGCTTAGCTTTGGGACAGGGAAGGTACGAGCAGTACTTC
CASSLALGQGRYEQYF
>TRBJ2-7|TRBV6-5|NA|NA
TGTGCCAGCAGTTACTCGCGGGGTCGAAATCCCTACGAGCAGTACTTC
CASSYSRGRNPYEQYF
>TRBJ2-7|TRBV14|NA|TRBD1
TGTGCCAGCAGCCTCGGGACAGGGTTTTTCGAGCAGTACTTC
CASSLGTGFFEQYF
>TRBJ1-2|TRBV2|NA|TRBD1
TGTGCCAGCAGCGTCCAGGGGGAGTTAGGCTACACCTTC
CASSVQGELGYTF
>TRBJ2-5|TRBV7-9|once|NA
TGTGCCAGCAGCTTATCTTTAGGGGGTTCCCGTGAGACCCAGTACTTC
CASSLSLGGSRETQYF
>TRBJ2-2|TRBV28|NA|TRBD2
TGTGCCAGCAGTTTTATCGGACTAGTCGAAACCGGGGAGCTGTTTTTT
CASSFIGLVETGELFF
>TRBJ2-2|TRBV5-1|few|TRBD1
TGCGCCAGCAGCTTGACAGGGGGCACCGGGGAGCTGTTTTTT
CASSLTGGTGELFF
>TRBJ1-1|TRBV11-2|NA|NA
TGTGCCAGCAGCTTTGACAGGACTGAAGCTTTCTTT
CASSFDRTEAFF
>TRBJ2-1|TRBV18|NA|TRBD2
TGTGCCAGCTCACGTACTAGCGGGAGGGCCTGGGAGCAGTTCTTC
CASSRTSGRAWEQFF
>TRBJ2-1|TRBV7-9|once|TRBD2
TGTGCCAGCACGCCCGGGACTAGCGGCGATGAGCAGTTCTTC
CASTPGTSGDEQFF
>TRBJ2-3|TRBV5-5|NA|TRBD2
TGTGCCAGCAGGGGAGCGGGAGAGAGCACAGATACGCAGTATTTT
CASRGAGESTDTQYF
>TRBJ1-1|TRBV7-3|NA|TRBD1
TGTGCCAGCAGCTTAACAGGGGGCGACACTGAAGCTTTCTTT
CASSLTGGDTEAFF
>TRBJ2-1|TRBV10-1|NA|TRBD1
TGCGCCAGCAGCACAGGGACAGGGGCACAGTTCTTC
CASSTGTGAQFF
>TRBJ2-3|TRBV2|NA|NA
TGTGCCAGCAGTCTACAGGGTCCGACAGATACGCAGTATTTT
CASSLQGPTDTQYF
>TRBJ1-2|TRBV7-2|NA|NA
TGTGCCAGCAGCTTTCGGATGGTGGGGCTTGATGGCTACACCTTC
CASSFRMVGLDGYTF
>TRBJ2-1|TRBV6-4|NA|TRBD2
TGTGCCAGCAGTGAAAGACTAGCGCAAAGCTCCTACAATGAGCAGTTCTTC
CASSERLAQSSYNEQFF